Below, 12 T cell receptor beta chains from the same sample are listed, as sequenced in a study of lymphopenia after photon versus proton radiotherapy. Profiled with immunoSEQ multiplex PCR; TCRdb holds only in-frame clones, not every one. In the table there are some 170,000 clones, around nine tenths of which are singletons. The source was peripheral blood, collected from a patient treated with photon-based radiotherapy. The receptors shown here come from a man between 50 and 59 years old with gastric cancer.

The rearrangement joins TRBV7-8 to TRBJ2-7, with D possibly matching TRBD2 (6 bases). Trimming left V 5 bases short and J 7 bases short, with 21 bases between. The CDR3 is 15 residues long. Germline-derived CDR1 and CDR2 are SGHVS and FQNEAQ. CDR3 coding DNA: TGTGCCAGCAGCGCTAGCGCCACTGGGGGTAGAGAGCAGTACTTC. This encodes CASSASATGGREQYF.

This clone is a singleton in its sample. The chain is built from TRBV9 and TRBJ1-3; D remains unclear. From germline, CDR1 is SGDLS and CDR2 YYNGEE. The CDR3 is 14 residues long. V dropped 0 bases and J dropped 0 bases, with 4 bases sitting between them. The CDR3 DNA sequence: TGTGCCAGCAGCGTAGCAGACTCTGGAAACACCATATATTTT. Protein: CASSVADSGNTIYF. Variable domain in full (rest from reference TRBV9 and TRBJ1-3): DSGVTQTPKHLITATGQRVTLRCSPRSGDLSVYWYQQSLDQGLQFLIQYYNGEERAKGNILERFSAQQFPDLHSELNLSSLELGDSALYFCASSVADSGNTIYFGEGSWLTVV.

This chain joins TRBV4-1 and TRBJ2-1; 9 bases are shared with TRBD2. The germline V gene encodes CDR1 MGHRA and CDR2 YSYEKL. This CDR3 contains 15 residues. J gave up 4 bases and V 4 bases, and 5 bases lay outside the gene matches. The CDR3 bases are TGCGCCAGCAGCCCCAGGACTAGCGCTTACAATGAGCAGTTCTTC. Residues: CASSPRTSAYNEQFF.

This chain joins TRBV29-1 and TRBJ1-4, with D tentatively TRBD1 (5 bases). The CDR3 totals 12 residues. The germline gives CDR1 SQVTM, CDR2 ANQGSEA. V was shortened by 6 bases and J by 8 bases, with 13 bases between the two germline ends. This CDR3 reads CSVGTNAEKLFF. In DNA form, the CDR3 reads TGCAGCGTCGGGACCAATGCGGAAAAACTGTTTTTT.

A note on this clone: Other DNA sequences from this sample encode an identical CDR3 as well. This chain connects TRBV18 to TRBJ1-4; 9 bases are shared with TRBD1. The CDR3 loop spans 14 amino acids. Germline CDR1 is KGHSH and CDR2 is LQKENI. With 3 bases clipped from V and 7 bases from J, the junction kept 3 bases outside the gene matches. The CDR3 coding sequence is TGTGCCAGCTCACCGGGACAGGGCGGTGAAAAACTGTTTTTT. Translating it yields CASSPGQGGEKLFF.

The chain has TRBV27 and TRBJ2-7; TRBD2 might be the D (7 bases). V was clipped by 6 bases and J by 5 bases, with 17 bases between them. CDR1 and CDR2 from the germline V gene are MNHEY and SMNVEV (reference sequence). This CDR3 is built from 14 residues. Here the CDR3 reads CASSRGGGADEQYF. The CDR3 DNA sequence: TGTGCCAGCAGCCGAGGGGGGGGCGCGGACGAGCAGTACTTC.

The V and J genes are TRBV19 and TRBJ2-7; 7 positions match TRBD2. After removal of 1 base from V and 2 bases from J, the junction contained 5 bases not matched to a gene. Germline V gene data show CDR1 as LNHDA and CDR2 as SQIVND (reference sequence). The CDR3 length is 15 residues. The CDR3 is CASSIGQGGAYEQYF. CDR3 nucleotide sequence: TGTGCCAGTAGTATAGGTCAGGGAGGGGCCTACGAGCAGTACTTC.

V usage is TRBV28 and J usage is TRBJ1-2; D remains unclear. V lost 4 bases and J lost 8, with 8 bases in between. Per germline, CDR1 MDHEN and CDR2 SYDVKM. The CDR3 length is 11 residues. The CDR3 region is CASSYISGYTF. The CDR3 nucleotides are TGTGCCAGCAGTTACATCTCGGGCTACACCTTC.

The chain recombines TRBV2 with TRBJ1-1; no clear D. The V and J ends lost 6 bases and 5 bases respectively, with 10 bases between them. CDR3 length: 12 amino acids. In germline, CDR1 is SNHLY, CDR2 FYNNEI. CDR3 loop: CASRRAGTEAFF. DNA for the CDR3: TGTGCCAGCAGGCGGGCGGGGACTGAAGCTTTCTTT.

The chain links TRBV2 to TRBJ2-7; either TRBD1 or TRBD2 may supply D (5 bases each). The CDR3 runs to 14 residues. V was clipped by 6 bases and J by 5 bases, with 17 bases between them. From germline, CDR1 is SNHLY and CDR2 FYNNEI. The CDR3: CASRRMGEWNEQYF. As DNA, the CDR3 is TGTGCCAGCAGGCGTATGGGGGAGTGGAACGAGCAGTACTTC.

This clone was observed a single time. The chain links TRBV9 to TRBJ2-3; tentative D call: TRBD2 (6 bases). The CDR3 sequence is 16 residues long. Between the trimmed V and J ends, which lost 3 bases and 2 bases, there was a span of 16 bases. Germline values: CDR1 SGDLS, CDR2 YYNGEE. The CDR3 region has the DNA TGTGCCAGCAGCGAAATCCGGGACTCAGACACAGATACGCAGTATTTT. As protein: CASSEIRDSDTDTQYF.

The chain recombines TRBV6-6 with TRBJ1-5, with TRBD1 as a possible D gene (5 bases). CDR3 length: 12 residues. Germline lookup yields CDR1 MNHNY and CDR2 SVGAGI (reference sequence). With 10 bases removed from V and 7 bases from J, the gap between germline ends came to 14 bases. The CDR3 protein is CAISGIVQPQHF. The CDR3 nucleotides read TGTGCCATATCAGGGATAGTCCAGCCCCAGCATTTT.